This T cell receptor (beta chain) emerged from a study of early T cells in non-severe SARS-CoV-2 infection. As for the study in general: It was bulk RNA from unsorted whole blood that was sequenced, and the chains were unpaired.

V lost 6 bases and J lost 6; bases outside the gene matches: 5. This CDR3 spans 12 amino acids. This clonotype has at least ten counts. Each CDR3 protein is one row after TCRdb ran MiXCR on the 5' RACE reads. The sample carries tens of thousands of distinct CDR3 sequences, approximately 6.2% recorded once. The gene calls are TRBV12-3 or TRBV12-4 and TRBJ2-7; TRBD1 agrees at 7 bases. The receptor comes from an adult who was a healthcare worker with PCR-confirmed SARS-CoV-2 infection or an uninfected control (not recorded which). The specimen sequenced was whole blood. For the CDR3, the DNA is TGTGCCAGCAGCAGACAGGGTCGCGAGCAGTACGTC. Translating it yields CASSRQGREQYV.